The sequence of this T cell receptor beta chain was determined in a study of regulatory T cells in long-lasting Graves disease. Study background: The term persistent Graves' disease signified upward of 5 years on antithyroid drugs with positive TSH receptor antibodies.

Library construction for TCR beta used iRepertoire HTBI primers and Arm-PCR of CDR3 regions. TCRdb ran MiXCR on the multiplex PCR reads and lists one entry per CDR3 protein. The sample contains about half a million distinct CDR3 sequences, 22% of which appear only once. Study observations and caveats: TRBV28, TRBJ1-2 and TRBJ2-5 emerged as the favored segments in persistent disease. Reduced TCR diversity was observed in persistent Graves' patients versus newly diagnosed patients.

Time point denoted: persistent/refractory GD, antithyroid drugs over 5 years with positive TRAb. There was RNA extracted from PBMCs, and the TCR library was made from it. As collected, the peripheral blood samples measured 7 to 9.5 milliliters each and went into EDTA tubes. This clonotype was detected ten times or more. The antigen is unknown. With 5 bases removed from V and 0 bases from J, the gap between germline ends came to 11 bases. The CDR3 is 16 residues long. The V gene's germline CDR1 is LNHDA and CDR2 SQIVND (reference sequence). The chain links TRBV19 to TRBJ2-6; D call uncertain. The sequenced sample was peripheral blood mononuclear cells (PBMCs), obtained when the disease was refractory, from a patient treated with antithyroid drugs. The receptor was isolated from a female donor with Graves disease. The CDR3 is CASSRTASSGANVLTF. The CDR3 DNA reads TGTGCCAGTAGTCGGACCGCAAGCTCTGGGGCCAACGTCCTGACTTTC.